This TCR beta chain was sequenced during a study of CD8+CD57+ T cells in acquired aplastic anemia. Background on the study: Mean yield of DNA from sorted CD4+ and CD8+ cells was about 3.2 ug.

In its sample, this clonotype was seen a few times. The CDR3 sequence is 14 residues long. V lost 6 bases to trimming and J lost 3 bases, with 14 bases between them. Germline CDR1 reads WSHSY; CDR2 reads SAAADI. Template material for TCR beta VDJ and CDR3 profiling consisted of genomic DNA. TCRdb independently ran MiXCR on the reads; one entry per CDR3 protein. Among hundreds of thousands of distinct CDR3 sequences listed, 45% to 70% were seen once. This TCR derives from a human donor with severe aplastic anemia or a healthy control (not recorded which). What was sequenced was sorted CD4+, CD8+, or CD8+CD57+ T cells (not recorded which) from PBMCs. The chain carries TRBV10-2 and TRBJ1-2; possibly TRBD1 for D (6 bases). CDR3 region: CASRGAVLHYGYTF. The CDR3 nucleotides read TGCGCCAGCAGGGGGGCAGTCCTTCACTATGGCTACACCTTC.